Sequencing of this T cell receptor (beta chain) was carried out in a study of blood T cell repertoires in COVID-19. Data came from immunoSEQ multiplex PCR; TCRdb stores just in-frame clones and leaves some out. The profile shows roughly 57,000 clones, around nine tenths of them singletons. This CDR3 has 14 amino acids. The germline V gene encodes CDR1 ENHRY and CDR2 SYGVKD. V was clipped by 0 bases and J by 0 bases, with 5 bases between them. Note on this clone: This specimen includes other DNA sequences encoding the same CDR3.

The chain employs TRBV10-3 and TRBJ1-2; D is unresolved. The TCR was taken from a woman in her sixties with COVID-19, enrolled during active disease. The specimen was peripheral blood. CDR3 bases: TGTGCCATCAGTGAGTCTCGGGCTAACTATGGCTACACCTTC. The encoded protein is CAISESRANYGYTF.